This T cell receptor beta chain originates from a study of T cell repertoires in cytomegalovirus infection. Background on the study: Based on public TCR beta signatures, there were indications of CMV infection and of a matching HLA type.

With respect to this clonotype: What it recognizes is unknown.

The germline V and J ends were trimmed by 2 bases and 2 bases, with 13 bases remaining between them. The CDR3 is 14 residues long. Germline V gene sequence: CDR1 SQVTM, CDR2 ANQGSEA. In TCRdb, the reads were re-called with MiXCR into one record per CDR3 protein. This table has over 100,000 distinct CDR3 sequences, 16% appearing once. Whole-study results and caveats: Ex vivo responses were dominated by HLA-C-restricted CMV-specific TCR beta clonotypes. The cumulative frequency of public TCR beta families identified carriers of CMV plus the relevant HLA.

This clonotype was sampled from a human donor in good health (CMV status not recorded). Some clones in this sample may be carry-over from other donors' samples. Sequencing was performed on PBMCs. The chain combines TRBV29-1 with TRBJ2-7; D is perhaps TRBD1 or TRBD2 (5 bases each). The CDR3 protein is CSVESEGPPYEQYF. CDR3 in DNA: TGCAGCGTTGAATCAGAGGGGCCTCCCTACGAGCAGTACTTC.